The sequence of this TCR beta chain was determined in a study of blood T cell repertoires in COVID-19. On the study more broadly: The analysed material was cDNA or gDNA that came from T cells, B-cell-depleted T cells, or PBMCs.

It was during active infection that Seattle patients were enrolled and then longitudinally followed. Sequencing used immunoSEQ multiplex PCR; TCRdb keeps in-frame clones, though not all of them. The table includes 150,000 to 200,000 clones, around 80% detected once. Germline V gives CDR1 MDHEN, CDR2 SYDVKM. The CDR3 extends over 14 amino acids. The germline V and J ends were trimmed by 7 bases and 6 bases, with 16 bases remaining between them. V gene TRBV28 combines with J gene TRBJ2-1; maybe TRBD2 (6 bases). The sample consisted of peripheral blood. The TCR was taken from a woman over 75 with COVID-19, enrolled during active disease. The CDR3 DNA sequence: TGTGCCAGCAACGGGACTCCCCGTGGCAATGAGCAGTTCTTC. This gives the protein CASNGTPRGNEQFF.